This T cell receptor (beta chain) was sequenced in a study of response to subunit inactivated influenza vaccine. General observations from the study: Researchers suggested that each seasonal influenza vaccination recruits few new T cells.

Of note for this clonotype: Its target is not known.

TCRdb re-analysed the RT-PCR reads in MiXCR, keeping a single row per CDR3 protein. This sample has almost 600,000 distinct CDR3 sequences, with around 13% found just once. CDR3 size: 16 residues. Germline V gene sequence: CDR1 ENHRY, CDR2 SYGVKD. The V end lost 0 bases, the J end lost 2 bases, and 12 bases lay between the germline ends. This chain joins TRBV10-3 and TRBJ2-3; D possibly matches TRBD1 or TRBD2 (5 bases each). The receptor's source is a man between 50 and 59 years old who received an inactivated influenza vaccine. The starting material was PBMCs from blood, obtained approximately 12 days after vaccination. DNA of the CDR3: TGTGCCATCAGTGAGTCGTCCCCGGGGACCACAGATACGCAGTATTTT. Translation gives CAISESSPGTTDTQYF.